This T cell receptor beta chain was sequenced in a study of blood T cell repertoires in COVID-19. Original handling: It was from reference gene primer amplification that nucleated cell counts were estimated. Repertoires were generated with immunoSEQ multiplex PCR, while TCRdb's copy carries only in-frame clones and drops some. That table supplies the V and J calls and clone size; D and trimming were determined from the DNA. The sample carries 500,000 or so clones, about nine tenths recorded once. Sequenced material: PBMCs or T cells enriched from blood (not recorded which). The TCR originated in a woman aged 18-35 years who had recovered from COVID-19.

The CDR3 DNA reads as TGTGCCAGCAGCTTAACCACCCCAGGGGTAGAGACCGGGGAGCTGTTTTTT. Translating gives CASSLTTPGVETGELFF. This chain uses TRBV7-9 with TRBJ2-2; tentative D call: TRBD1 (6 bases). The CDR3 extends over 17 amino acids. The V gene's germline CDR1 is SEHNR and CDR2 FQNEAQ (reference sequence). Trimming took off 2 bases at V and 5 bases at J, with 18 bases between the two ends.